This is a list of T cell receptor beta chains from one sample in a study of blood T cell repertoires in COVID-19. Only in-frame clones appear in the TCRdb table, and some are missing; sequencing was by immunoSEQ multiplex PCR. The sample carries 150,000 to 200,000 clones, about three quarters recorded once. Sequencing was carried out using peripheral blood. These receptors all stem from a woman in her 70s with acute or convalescent COVID-19. Both conserved end residues are part of each CDR3. The D gene is left open where the match is weak. Part of the rows lack a size; the others show once, few, many or a class for expanded clones.

J	D	V	size	CDR3	DNA
TRBJ2-2	.	TRBV7-2	.	CASSSWSAGELFF	TGTGCCAGCAGCTCGTGGAGTGCCGGGGAGCTGTTTTTT
TRBJ2-7	.	TRBV7-9	.	CASSLGTADSYEQYF	TGTGCCAGCAGCTTAGGGACAGCCGACTCCTACGAGCAGTACTTC
TRBJ2-1	TRBD2	TRBV20-1	.	CSASSGTSGSTPQFF	TGCAGTGCGAGTTCCGGGACTAGCGGGAGTACTCCGCAGTTCTTC
TRBJ2-3	.	TRBV2	.	CASLFVSDTQYF	TGTGCCAGCCTATTCGTGTCAGATACGCAGTATTTT
TRBJ1-2	TRBD1	TRBV19	.	CASSIMTGNNYGYTF	TGTGCCAGTAGTATTATGACAGGGAATAACTATGGCTACACCTTC
TRBJ2-5	TRBD1	TRBV5-8	few	CASSLTGTGPETQYF	TGTGCCAGCAGCTTGACCGGGACAGGGCCCGAGACCCAGTACTTC
TRBJ1-5	.	TRBV27	few	CASGQQGPQPQHF	TGTGCCAGCGGACAACAGGGTCCTCAGCCCCAGCATTTT
TRBJ2-1	TRBD2	TRBV5-1	.	CASSLDAGGGYYNEQFF	TGCGCCAGCAGCTTGGATGCGGGAGGGGGGTACTACAATGAGCAGTTCTTC
TRBJ2-5	.	TRBV3-1/TRBV3-2	.	CASSLRYGQIQETQYF	TGTGCCAGCTCGCTTCGGTATGGACAGATCCAAGAGACCCAGTACTTC
TRBJ2-2	.	TRBV3-1/TRBV3-2	.	CASSGGLYTGELFF	TGTGCCAGCAGCGGGGGACTCTACACCGGGGAGCTGTTTTTT
TRBJ2-7	.	TRBV10-1	.	CASSRGYEQYF	TGCGCCAGCAGCCGGGGCTACGAGCAGTACTTC
TRBJ2-3	.	TRBV19	.	CASPPRGSTDTQYF	TGTGCCAGCCCCCCTCGCGGGAGCACAGATACGCAGTATTTT
TRBJ1-2	TRBD1	TRBV19	few	CASSLQGVSGGYTF	TGTGCCAGTAGTTTACAGGGGGTTTCAGGTGGCTACACCTTC
TRBJ2-2	.	TRBV27	.	CASVSWNTGELFF	TGTGCCAGCGTGAGCTGGAACACCGGGGAGCTGTTTTTT
TRBJ2-1	TRBD2	TRBV24-1	.	CATSDSVPGLAGGHYNEQFF	TGTGCCACCAGTGACTCGGTCCCGGGACTAGCGGGAGGCCACTACAATGAGCAGTTCTTC
TRBJ2-6	.	TRBV6-6	.	CASSYGATSGANVLTF	TGTGCCAGCAGTTACGGGGCCACCTCTGGGGCCAACGTCCTGACTTTC
TRBJ2-2	.	TRBV30	.	CAWSVVADTGELFF	TGTGCCTGGAGTGTAGTCGCGGACACCGGGGAGCTGTTTTTT
TRBJ1-1	.	TRBV5-1	few	CASSLEAGMGTEAFF	TGCGCCAGCAGCTTGGAGGCAGGGATGGGCACTGAAGCTTTCTTT
TRBJ2-1	.	TRBV6-5	.	CASSYGSGSYNEQFF	TGTGCCAGCAGTTACGGTTCCGGGAGCTACAATGAGCAGTTCTTC
TRBJ2-1	.	TRBV5-4	.	CASSLGSAGSYNEQFF	TGTGCCAGCAGCTTGGGTTCAGCGGGTAGTTACAATGAGCAGTTCTTC
TRBJ1-2	TRBD1	TRBV19	.	CASRETGDYYGYTF	TGTGCCAGTAGAGAAACAGGGGACTACTATGGCTACACCTTC
TRBJ2-1	.	TRBV7-3	.	CASSLTVNREVGNEQFF	TGTGCCAGCAGCTTAACCGTGAACAGGGAAGTAGGCAATGAGCAGTTCTTC
TRBJ2-2	TRBD2	TRBV19	.	CASSTSGGNTGELFF	TGTGCCAGTAGTACTAGCGGGGGAAACACCGGGGAGCTGTTTTTT
TRBJ2-7	TRBD1	TRBV5-1	.	CASSLGTGGIYEQYF	TGCGCCAGCAGCTTGGGGACAGGGGGAATTTACGAGCAGTACTTC
TRBJ1-4	TRBD1	TRBV5-1	.	CASSLGQGIEKLFF	TGCGCCAGCAGCTTGGGACAGGGAATCGAAAAACTGTTTTTT
TRBJ1-1	.	TRBV18	.	CASSPVSGTEAFF	TGTGCCAGCTCACCGGTGTCGGGAACTGAAGCTTTCTTT
TRBJ1-2	TRBD1	TRBV3-1/TRBV3-2	.	CASSQDDRGHVGYTF	TGTGCCAGCAGCCAAGACGACAGGGGGCATGTTGGCTACACCTTC
TRBJ2-7	TRBD2	TRBV2	few	CASRTSGTYEQYF	TGTGCCAGCAGAACTAGCGGTACCTACGAGCAGTACTTC
TRBJ2-1	.	TRBV27	.	CASTLRGRGDNEQFF	TGTGCCAGCACCCTCAGGGGTAGGGGCGACAATGAGCAGTTCTTC
TRBJ1-1	TRBD1	TRBV4-2	.	CASSQTGTGMAEAFF	TGTGCCAGCAGCCAAACCGGGACAGGGATGGCTGAAGCTTTCTTT
TRBJ1-1	TRBD1	TRBV2	few	CASSPRTGLNTEAFF	TGTGCCAGCAGTCCCCGGACAGGGCTGAACACTGAAGCTTTCTTT
TRBJ2-7	.	TRBV27	.	CASSQERRGSFEQYF	TGTGCCAGCAGTCAAGAAAGAAGGGGGTCATTCGAGCAGTACTTC
TRBJ2-2	.	TRBV5-1	once	CASGQNAGELFF	TGCGCCAGCGGACAGAACGCCGGGGAGCTGTTTTTT
TRBJ1-1	.	TRBV5-1	.	CASSFTGNTEAFF	TGCGCCAGCAGCTTTACGGGGAACACTGAAGCTTTCTTT
TRBJ2-7	.	TRBV14	.	CASRNTGEAEQYF	TGTGCCAGCAGGAATACAGGGGAGGCCGAGCAGTACTTC
TRBJ2-5	TRBD1	TRBV2	few	CASRDRRRGLQETQYF	TGTGCCAGCCGGGACAGGCGCCGCGGCCTACAAGAGACCCAGTACTTC
TRBJ2-3	.	TRBV29-1	.	CSVAEGYSDTQYF	TGCAGCGTTGCGGAGGGGTACTCAGATACGCAGTATTTT
TRBJ2-7	TRBD1	TRBV2	.	CASRLYRGEQYF	TGTGCCAGCAGACTTTACAGGGGCGAGCAGTACTTC
TRBJ2-7	.	TRBV30	.	CAWRANYEQYF	TGTGCCTGGAGGGCAAACTACGAGCAGTACTTC
TRBJ2-3	.	TRBV9	.	CASSVGRGRTDTQYF	TGTGCCAGCAGCGTAGGGAGGGGGCGCACAGATACGCAGTATTTT
TRBJ1-5	.	TRBV30	.	CAWRRKGSLKQPQHF	TGTGCCTGGAGAAGAAAGGGGTCCTTAAAGCAGCCCCAGCATTTT
TRBJ2-3	TRBD2	TRBV6-6	.	CASSYRVAGVKDTQYF	TGTGCCAGCAGTTACCGGGTAGCGGGAGTTAAAGATACGCAGTATTTT
TRBJ2-1	TRBD2	TRBV3-1/TRBV3-2	.	CASSPKLITPGLAGGEQFF	TGTGCCAGCAGCCCAAAACTAATAACACCGGGACTAGCGGGAGGTGAGCAGTTCTTC
TRBJ2-1	TRBD2	TRBV7-3	once	CASSLAALAGVNEQFF	TGTGCCAGCAGCTTAGCCGCACTAGCGGGAGTTAATGAGCAGTTCTTC
TRBJ2-5	TRBD1	TRBV3-1/TRBV3-2	.	CASSPRGPGTETQYF	TGTGCCAGCAGCCCAAGGGGGCCAGGGACAGAGACCCAGTACTTC
TRBJ1-6	.	TRBV30	.	CAWRGLKDSPLHF	TGTGCCTGGAGGGGGCTTAAGGATTCACCCCTCCACTTT
TRBJ2-3	TRBD2	TRBV2	once	CASTIAGGSDTQYF	TGTGCCAGCACCATAGCGGGAGGGTCAGATACGCAGTATTTT
TRBJ2-7	.	TRBV5-1	.	CASSVDRGLYEQYF	TGCGCCAGCAGCGTGGATAGGGGTCTTTACGAGCAGTACTTC
TRBJ2-2	.	TRBV9	.	CASSVQSNTGELFF	TGTGCCAGCAGCGTTCAATCGAACACCGGGGAGCTGTTTTTT
TRBJ2-7	TRBD1	TRBV28	once	CASRSAAGGLHEQYF	TGTGCCAGCAGATCTGCGGCAGGGGGCTTACACGAGCAGTACTTC
TRBJ2-3	TRBD2	TRBV18	.	CASSPPGEGADTQYF	TGTGCCAGCTCACCACCGGGGGAGGGCGCAGATACGCAGTATTTT
TRBJ2-3	.	TRBV7-9	few	CASSPRDSWEDTQYF	TGTGCCAGCAGCCCAAGAGATTCTTGGGAGGATACGCAGTATTTT
TRBJ1-2	TRBD1	TRBV3-1/TRBV3-2	.	CASSQHRGNGYTF	TGTGCCAGCAGCCAACACAGGGGAAATGGCTACACCTTC
TRBJ1-2	TRBD1	TRBV15	.	CATSEAKGARGYTF	TGTGCCACCAGCGAGGCGAAGGGGGCTCGAGGCTACACCTTC
TRBJ2-7	.	TRBV2	.	CASSEGQQPSEQYF	TGTGCCAGCAGTGAGGGACAACAGCCCTCCGAGCAGTACTTC
TRBJ2-1	TRBD1	TRBV10-3	.	CAISEGQGDVNEQFF	TGTGCCATCAGCGAGGGACAGGGGGATGTAAATGAGCAGTTCTTC
TRBJ2-1	.	TRBV7-9	.	CASSLGLGPYNEQFF	TGTGCCAGCAGCTTAGGACTTGGCCCCTACAATGAGCAGTTCTTC
TRBJ2-7	.	TRBV11-2	.	CASAEREQAYEQYF	TGTGCCAGCGCGGAGAGGGAGCAGGCCTACGAGCAGTACTTC
TRBJ1-2	.	TRBV2	few	CASSEPLSYYGYTF	TGTGCCAGCAGTGAGCCCCTATCTTATTATGGCTACACCTTC